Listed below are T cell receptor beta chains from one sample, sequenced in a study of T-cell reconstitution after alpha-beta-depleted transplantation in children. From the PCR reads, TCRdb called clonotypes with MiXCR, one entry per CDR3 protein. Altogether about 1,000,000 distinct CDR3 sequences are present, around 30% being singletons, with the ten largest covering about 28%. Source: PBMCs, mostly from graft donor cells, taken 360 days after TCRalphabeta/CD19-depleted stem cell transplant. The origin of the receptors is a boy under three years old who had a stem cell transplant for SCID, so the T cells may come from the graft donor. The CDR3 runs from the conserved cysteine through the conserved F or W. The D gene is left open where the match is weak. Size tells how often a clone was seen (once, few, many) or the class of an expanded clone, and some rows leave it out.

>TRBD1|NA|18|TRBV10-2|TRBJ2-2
TGCGCCAGCCCCCGGGGGCCAGGACAGGGGACTAACACCGGGGAGCTGTTTTTT
CASPRGPGQGTNTGELFF
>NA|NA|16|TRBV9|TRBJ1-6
TGTGCCAGCAGCGCAGACCCAAGCTCCTATAATTCACCCCTCCACTTT
CASSADPSSYNSPLHF
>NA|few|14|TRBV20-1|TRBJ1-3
TGCAGTGCTAGAGATGGGGGGGCTGGAAACACCATATATTTT
CSARDGGAGNTIYF
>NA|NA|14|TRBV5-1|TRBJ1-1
TGCGCCAGCAGCCCCAGGGAGGTGAACACTGAAGCTTTCTTT
CASSPREVNTEAFF
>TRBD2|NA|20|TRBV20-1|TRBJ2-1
TGCAGTGCTAGTACCCGAGGGGGCACTCCAACTAGCGGGGGGGCCTATGAGCAGTTCTTC
CSASTRGGTPTSGGAYEQFF
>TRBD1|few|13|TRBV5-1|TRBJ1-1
TGCGCCTCGAACAGGGGAGAGAACACTGAAGCTTTCTTT
CASNRGENTEAFF
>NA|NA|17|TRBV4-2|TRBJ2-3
TGTGCCAGCAGCCAAGGGGGGGGGGCCATCTACACAGATACGCAGTATTTT
CASSQGGGAIYTDTQYF
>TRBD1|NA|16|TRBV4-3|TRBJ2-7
TGCGCCAGCAGCCGCACGAGGGGGCCAGGACGTTACGAGCAGTACTTC
CASSRTRGPGRYEQYF
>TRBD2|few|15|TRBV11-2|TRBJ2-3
TGTGCCAGCAGCATCACTAGCGGGGTCACAGATACGCAGTATTTT
CASSITSGVTDTQYF
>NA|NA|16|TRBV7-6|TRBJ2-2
TGTGCCAGCAGCTTAAACACGGGGTGGAACACCGGGGAGCTGTTTTTT
CASSLNTGWNTGELFF
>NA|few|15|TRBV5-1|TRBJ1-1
TGCGCCAGCAGCTTGTCGGAGGGTGCGGGCACTGAAGCTTTCTTT
CASSLSEGAGTEAFF
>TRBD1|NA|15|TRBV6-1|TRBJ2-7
TGTGCCAGCAGTGGCCGGGACAGGGGGACCTACGAGCAGTACTTC
CASSGRDRGTYEQYF
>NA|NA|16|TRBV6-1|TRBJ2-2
TGTGCCAGCAGTCGCGACCTGGGACTGGGAACCGGGGAGCTGTTTTTT
CASSRDLGLGTGELFF
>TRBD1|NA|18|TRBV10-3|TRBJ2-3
TGTGCCATCAGTTTATGGGCAGGGGGCGCGTTCGGAACAGATACGCAGTATTTT
CAISLWAGGAFGTDTQYF
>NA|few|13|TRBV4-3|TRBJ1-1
TGCGCCAGCAGCCACATTACAACGGCTGAAGCTTTCTTT
CASSHITTAEAFF
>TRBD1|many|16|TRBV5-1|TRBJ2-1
TGCGCCAGCAGCCACGGGGACAGGGGAGAAGTAGATGAGCAGTTCTTC
CASSHGDRGEVDEQFF
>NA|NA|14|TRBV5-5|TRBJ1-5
TGTGCCAGCAGCTTGGGTCCTGCCAGTCAGCCCCAGCATTTT
CASSLGPASQPQHF